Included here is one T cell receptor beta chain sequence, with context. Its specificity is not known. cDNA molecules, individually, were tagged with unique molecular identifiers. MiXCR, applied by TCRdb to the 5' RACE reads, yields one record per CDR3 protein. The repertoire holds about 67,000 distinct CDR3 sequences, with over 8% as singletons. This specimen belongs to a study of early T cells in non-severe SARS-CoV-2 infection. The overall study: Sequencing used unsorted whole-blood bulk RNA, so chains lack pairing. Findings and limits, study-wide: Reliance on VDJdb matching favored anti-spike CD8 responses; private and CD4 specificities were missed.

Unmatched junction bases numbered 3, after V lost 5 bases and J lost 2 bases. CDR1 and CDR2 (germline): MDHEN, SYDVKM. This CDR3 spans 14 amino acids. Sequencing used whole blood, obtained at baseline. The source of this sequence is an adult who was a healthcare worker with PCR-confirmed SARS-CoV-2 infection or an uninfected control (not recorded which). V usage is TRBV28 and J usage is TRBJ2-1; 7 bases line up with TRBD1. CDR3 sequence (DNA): TGTGCCAGCAGTACCGGGACAGCCTACAATGAGCAGTTCTTC. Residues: CASSTGTAYNEQFF.